This entry describes one TCR beta chain. The study sampled blood at baseline, cycle 4 day 1, and cycle 7 day 1. This table comes from immunoSEQ multiplex PCR, and its TCRdb copy is limited to in-frame clones, with some not included. The sample includes approximately 35,000 clones, 88% of them seen just once. This entry comes from a study of OX40 agonist ivuxolimab in advanced cancers. Turning to the study itself: Ivuxolimab is an agonistic anti-OX40 (CD134) antibody, and patients were treated with it. People who had prior anti-PD-1, anti-PD-L1 or anti-CTLA-4 therapy could take part, and approximately 43% had some.

This CDR3 region has 15 residues. The V gene's germline CDR1 is SQVTM and CDR2 ANQGSEA. The V end was cut by 5 bases, the J end by 2 bases, with 19 bases between. The chain recombines TRBV29-1 with TRBJ2-7; D call uncertain. The TCR originated in an adult with an advanced solid tumor such as melanoma, head and neck, liver or kidney cancer. Specimen: CD4+ or CD8+ T cells sorted from blood, collected in a trial of the OX40 agonist ivuxolimab. CDR3 sequence: CSVCLSVGKPYEQYF. CDR3 in DNA: TGCAGCGTTTGCCTAAGTGTGGGAAAGCCCTACGAGCAGTACTTC.